The 13 T cell receptor beta chains given below trace back to one sample, sequenced in a study of shared clonotypes between healthy human individuals. Only in-frame clones appear in the TCRdb table, and some are missing; sequencing was by immunoSEQ multiplex PCR. The repertoire includes around 500,000 clones, about 85% of them detected once, and 10% to 15% sits in the top ten. Sequencing was done on a sample of PBMCs. These TCRs come from a woman in her thirties or forties in good health. Some clones in this sample may be carry-over from other donors' samples.

The chain is built from TRBV27 and TRBJ2-7, with TRBD1 matching 8 bases. V dropped 6 bases and J dropped 1; count of bases not matched to a gene: 2. The CDR3 contains 13 residues. Germline loops: CDR1 MNHEY, CDR2 SMNVEV (reference sequence). The CDR3 protein is CASRRQGSYEQYF. The CDR3 coding sequence is TGTGCCAGCAGGAGACAGGGGTCCTACGAGCAGTACTTC.

A remark on this clone: With only one base between it and a far larger clone, this is likely a read error. Other DNA variants within this sample encode the same CDR3. The chain couples TRBV28 to TRBJ2-7, with D perhaps TRBD1 (5 bases). The CDR3 sequence is 14 residues long. Germline CDR1 MDHEN, CDR2 SYDVKM. Written as DNA, the CDR3 is TGTGCCAGCAGCTCCAAGGCAGGGCCCTACGAACAGTACTTC. This sequence encodes CASSSKAGPYEQYF. The variable domain in full, with the rest retrieved from reference TRBV28 and TRBJ2-7, is DVKVTQSSRYLVKRTGEKVFLECVQDMDHENMFWYRQDPGLGLRLIYFSYDVKMKEKGDIPEGYSVSREKKERFSLILESASTNQTSMYLCASSSKAGPYEQYFGPGTRLTVT.

The rearrangement uses TRBV11-2 and TRBJ2-2; 7 bases line up with TRBD2. This CDR3 spans 14 amino acids. Trimming cost V 3 bases and J 7 bases; bases outside gene matches: 5. In germline, CDR1 is SGHAT, CDR2 FQNNGV. As DNA, the CDR3 is TGTGCCAGCAGCTTGAGGGCGGGAGTCGGGGAGCTGTTTTTT. Translated, it gives CASSLRAGVGELFF.

Turning to this clone: A read error is likely here: a far larger clone is one base away. The V call is TRBV6-1, the J call TRBJ1-1; 9 positions match TRBD1. The CDR3 extends over 14 amino acids. Germline-derived CDR1 and CDR2 are MNHNS and SASEGT. CDR3 sequence reads: CTSRGQGSNTEAFF. The CDR3 DNA follows: TGTACCAGCAGGGGACAGGGATCGAACACTGAAGCTTTCTTT.

This clone was detected only a few times. This likely stems from a read error, as it lies one base from a far larger clone. The chain has TRBV10-2 and TRBJ2-1; 8 positions match TRBD2. The CDR3 is 14 amino acids. Germline-derived CDR1 and CDR2 are WSHSY and SAAADI. The CDR3: CASRREAAINEQLF. The CDR3 nucleotides are TGCGCCAGCAGGCGGGAGGCCGCGATCAATGAGCAGCTCTTC.

This rearrangement joins TRBV11-3 to TRBJ2-1; D perhaps matches TRBD2 (5 bases). The length of the CDR3 is 14 residues. Germline lookup yields CDR1 SGHNT and CDR2 YENEEA. V gave up 0 bases and J gave up 5 bases, with 8 bases separating them. The CDR3 coding sequence is TGTGCCAGCAGCTTAGAGAGCGGCAACAATGAGCAGTTCTTC. Translating gives CASSLESGNNEQFF.

Details on this clone: Since a far larger clone is one base different, this is likely a read error. The V call is TRBV30, the J call TRBJ2-7; D ambiguous. CDR1 and CDR2 from the germline V gene are GTSNPN and SVGIG (reference sequence). Deletions cut 0 bases from V and 1 base from J, with 13 bases between. The CDR3 is 15 amino acids. The CDR3 DNA is TGTGCCTGGAGTGTACAGTGGCTAGAATCCTACGAGCAGTACTTC. It is translated as CAWSVQWLESYEQYF. Drawing the rest from reference TRBV30 and TRBJ2-7, the complete variable domain is SQTIHQWPATLVQPVGSPLSLECTVEGTSNPNLYWYRQAAGRGLQLLFYSVGIGQISSEVPQNLSASRPQDRQFILSSKKLLLSDSGFYLCAWSVQWLESYEQYFGPGTRLTVT.

This clone has only a few counts. The chain employs TRBV7-9 and TRBJ2-5; possibly TRBD2 for D (5 bases). CDR3 length: 16 amino acids. Germline-derived CDR1 and CDR2 are SEHNR and FQNEAQ (reference sequence). V dropped 0 bases and J dropped 7 bases, with 18 bases sitting between them. The CDR3 region is CASSLAASPSRWTQYF. The CDR3 DNA sequence: TGTGCCAGCAGCTTAGCGGCTAGCCCCTCGAGGTGGACCCAGTACTTC.

This clone was observed at least ten times. This sequence joins TRBV6-1 and TRBJ2-3, with a tentative D call TRBD2 (6 bases). The CDR3 totals 14 residues. V lost 8 bases and J 4 bases, leaving 16 bases between the germline ends. CDR1 is MNHNS, CDR2 SASEGT, per germline. For the CDR3, the DNA is TGTGCCAGCCTACTAGCAGACGTCCCAGATACGCAGTATTTT. It is translated as CASLLADVPDTQYF.

With respect to this clone: A far more abundant clone sits one base away, making this likely a read error. This rearrangement joins TRBV7-9 to TRBJ2-2, with D unclear. CDR1 and CDR2 from the germline V gene are SEHNR and FQNEAQ (reference sequence). The length of the CDR3 is 13 residues. Trimming took off 2 bases at V and 6 bases at J, with 7 bases between the two ends. In DNA, the CDR3 is TGTGCCAGCAGCTTATTTGGGGCCGGGGAGCTGTTTTTT. Its protein product is CASSLFGAGELFF.

The chain has TRBV5-1 and TRBJ1-4, with 8 positions matching TRBD1. Germline V gives CDR1 SGHRS, CDR2 YFSETQ. The CDR3 is made up of 15 amino acids. V was clipped by 2 bases and J by 8 bases; unmatched bases: 8. The CDR3, as DNA: TGCGCCAGCAGCTTAGCGACAGGGGTCGGCGAAAAACTGTTTTTT. Amino acids: CASSLATGVGEKLFF.

Note on this clone: A far larger clone is just one base off, so this is likely a read error. Other DNA sequences of this sample code for an identical CDR3. The V gene is TRBV30, the J gene TRBJ1-5, with D possibly TRBD1 on 5 matching bases. Trimming removed 2 bases from V and 14 bases from J, with 16 bases in between. Germline values: CDR1 GTSNPN, CDR2 SVGIG (reference sequence). This CDR3 spans 12 amino acids. The CDR3 nucleotides read TGTGCCTGGAGTCCCGGTACAGGCCCAGAGCATTTT. It translates to CAWSPGTGPEHF.

V is TRBV19 and J is TRBJ2-2; D uncertain. The CDR3 loop spans 15 amino acids. With 3 bases removed from V and 1 base from J, the gap between germline ends came to 9 bases. In germline, CDR1 is LNHDA, CDR2 SQIVND (reference sequence). The CDR3 DNA is TGTGCCAGTAGTATTCAGAACGTGAACACCGGGGAGCTGTTTTTT. As protein: CASSIQNVNTGELFF.